This T cell receptor beta chain derives from a study of shared clonotypes between healthy human individuals. General study points: The donor pool, a small one, limited the genetic and exposure-history diversity represented. Naive subsets usually exceeded memory subsets in estimated richness. Clonotypes which were not shared had lower generation probabilities than clonotypes that all four donors shared.

In regard to this clone: Its antigen is not identified.

Trimming at V came to 7 bases and at J to 4 bases, leaving 12 bases not matched to a gene. The CDR3 sequence is 15 residues long. The V gene's germline CDR1 is SNHLY and CDR2 FYNNEI. The material for each subset, its genomic DNA, was split evenly across several immunoSEQ plates. Generated by immunoSEQ multiplex PCR, the TCRdb table keeps only in-frame clones and is missing some. The table includes some 200,000 clones, around 63% detected once. V is TRBV2 and J is TRBJ1-2, with 7 nucleotides matching TRBD1. The receptor's source is a man aged 30 to 39 in good health. Sequencing used memory CD4+ T cells sorted from blood. The subset here: CD45RA-negative fraction. As DNA, the CDR3 is TGTGCCAGCAACCAGGGGGACGCACAAACCTATGGCTACACCTTC. This sequence encodes CASNQGDAQTYGYTF.